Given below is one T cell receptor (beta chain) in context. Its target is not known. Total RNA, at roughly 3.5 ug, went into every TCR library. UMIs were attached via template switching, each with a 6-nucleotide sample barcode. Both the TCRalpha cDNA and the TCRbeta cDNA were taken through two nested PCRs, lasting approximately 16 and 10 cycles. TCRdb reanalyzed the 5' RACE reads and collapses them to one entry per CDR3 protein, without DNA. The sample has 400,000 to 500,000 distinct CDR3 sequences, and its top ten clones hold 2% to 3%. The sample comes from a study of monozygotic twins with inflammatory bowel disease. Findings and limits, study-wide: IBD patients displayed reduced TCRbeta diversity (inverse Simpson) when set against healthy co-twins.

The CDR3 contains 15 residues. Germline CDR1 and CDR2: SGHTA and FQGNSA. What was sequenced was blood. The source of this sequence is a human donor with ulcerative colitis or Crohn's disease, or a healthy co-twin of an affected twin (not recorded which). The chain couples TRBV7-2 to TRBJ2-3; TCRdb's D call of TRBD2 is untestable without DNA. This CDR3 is CASGSSGGLGDTQYF. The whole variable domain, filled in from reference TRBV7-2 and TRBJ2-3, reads GAGVSQSPSNKVTEKGKDVELRCDPISGHTALYWYRQSLGQGLEFLIYFQGNSAPDKSGLPSDRFSAERTGGSVSTLTIQRTQQEDSAVYLCASGSSGGLGDTQYFGPGTRLTVL.